The sequence of this T cell receptor (beta chain) was determined in a study of regulatory T cells in long-lasting Graves disease. Findings and limits, study-wide: TRBV28, TRBJ1-2 and TRBJ2-5 were segments that persistent disease favored. The TCR repertoire of persistent Graves' patients was less diverse than that of newly diagnosed ones. Tissue studied was limited to peripheral blood, excluding thyroid tissue.

Stated time point: newly diagnosed GD, antithyroid drugs for less than 3 months. From RNA extracted from PBMCs, the TCR library was made. Those enrolled as patients came out of an endocrinology department in Xi'an, China. On this clonotype: As yet, its antigen is unknown.

Construction of TCR beta libraries relied on iRepertoire HTBI primers and on Arm-PCR targeting CDR3 regions. Each CDR3 protein gets one entry after TCRdb re-called the multiplex PCR reads with MiXCR. This sample yields about 400,000 distinct CDR3 sequences, of which 15% to 18% are seen a single time; 22% belongs to the top ten. V lost 2 bases to trimming and J lost 0 bases, with 10 bases between them. CDR1 LGHNT and CDR2 FRNRAP come from the germline V gene. The CDR3 totals 16 residues. The chain is built from TRBV12-5 and TRBJ1-4, with D hard to call. The sequencing here drew on peripheral blood mononuclear cells (PBMCs), taken at new diagnosis, from a patient treated with antithyroid drugs. This clonotype was obtained from a female donor with Graves disease. The CDR3 bases are TGTGCTAGTGGTTTGTCCTTACAGACAACTAATGAAAAACTGTTTTTT. It encodes CASGLSLQTTNEKLFF.